This T cell receptor beta chain was retrieved from a study of shared clonotypes between healthy human individuals. Scientists sequenced DNA from unsorted PBMC on ten immunoSEQ deep assay plates. TCRdb's table, derived via immunoSEQ multiplex PCR, lists solely in-frame clones and lacks some. The profile shows about 560,000 clones, roughly four fifths of them singletons. The source is a woman between 40 and 50 years old in good health. Some clones in this sample may be carry-over from other donors' samples. Material: PBMCs.

CDR3 DNA sequence: TGTGCCATCAGCCTCCAGGCGGGAGGGTTTAACATTCAGTACTTC. Protein sequence: CAISLQAGGFNIQYF. V gene TRBV10-3 combines with J gene TRBJ2-4; TRBD2 aligns across 9 bases. Germline V CDR1 and CDR2: ENHRY, SYGVKD. CDR3 length: 15 residues. The V segment lost 6 bases and the J segment 7 bases; nucleotides outside the gene matches: 10.